The rows below give T cell receptor beta chains drawn from one sample of a study of cytomegalovirus exposure and HLA in healthy donors. Sequenced by immunoSEQ multiplex PCR; TCRdb stores in-frame clones only, minus some. Of 100,000 or so clones listed, 70% to 85% are singletons. Source material: PBMCs. The origin of the receptors is a man aged 30 to 39 in good health and CMV-seropositive. The CDR3 runs from the conserved cysteine through the conserved F or W. The order of the fields is CDR3 protein, V gene, J gene.

CASSTPGTGGEKLFF	TRBV4-1	TRBJ1-4
CASSGQGTDTQYF	TRBV6-5	TRBJ2-3
CASSSTGWSDNEQFF	TRBV11-3	TRBJ2-1
CASSYRVREQYF	TRBV5-6	TRBJ2-7
CASSVDGPSTGELFF	TRBV9	TRBJ2-2
CASGPTGNTIYF	TRBV2	TRBJ1-3
CASSLGTSGTDTQYF	TRBV5-1	TRBJ2-3
CASSQEPQGTEAFF	TRBV4-1	TRBJ1-1
CASSQDRGVVTQYF	TRBV4-3	TRBJ2-5
CASSLGSEATYEQYF	TRBV7-2	TRBJ2-7
CASSSRGGPSYEQYF	TRBV27	TRBJ2-7
CASSHTPGEQYF	TRBV6-6	TRBJ2-7
CASSLDGVNSNQPQHF	TRBV7-8	TRBJ1-5
CASRDRGGNQPQHF	TRBV19	TRBJ1-5
CASNLPGQGSYEQYF	TRBV28	-
CASSFIAGVGDQPQHF	TRBV27	TRBJ1-5
CASSLGWGSSNEQFF	TRBV5-4	TRBJ2-1
CASSPGTGAFIAKNIQYF	TRBV7-2	TRBJ2-4
CASGEGRTEAFF	TRBV7-2	TRBJ1-1